Each of the 15 T cell receptor beta chains below was sequenced from the same sample in a study of radiotherapy plus CTLA-4 blockade in lung cancer. Method: immunoSEQ multiplex PCR; TCRdb's copy keeps in-frame clones and lacks some. Of 95,000 to 150,000 clones in the sample, just under 90% were seen once. The source was peripheral blood, collected from a patient treated with radiotherapy plus ipilimumab. These receptors all come from a human donor with non-small cell lung cancer that progressed on radiotherapy plus ipilimumab.

The count of this clone is one. This chain uses TRBV7-9 with TRBJ2-1; D is possibly TRBD2 (5 bases). Trimming removed 6 bases from V and 10 bases from J, with 19 bases in between. This CDR3 has 14 residues. The germline V gene has CDR1 SEHNR and CDR2 FQNEAQ (reference sequence). CDR3 sequence reads: CASRVLSGEREQFF. The CDR3 nucleotides read TGTGCCAGCAGGGTTCTCAGCGGTGAGAGGGAGCAGTTCTTC. Together with reference TRBV7-9 and TRBJ2-1, the CDR3 gives the full variable domain: DTGVSQNPRHKITKRGQNVTFRCDPISEHNRLYWYRQTLGQGPEFLTYFQNEAQLEKSRLLSDRFSAERPKGSFSTLEIQRTEQGDSAMYLCASRVLSGEREQFFGPGTRLTVL.

The chain has TRBV7-2 and TRBJ2-3; 11 bases map to TRBD2. The CDR3 has 16 amino acids. In germline, CDR1 is SGHTA, CDR2 FQGNSA. Trimming cost V 2 bases and J 8 bases; bases outside gene matches: 9. The CDR3 region has the DNA TGTGCCAGCAGCTTACTAGCGGGAGGTAGTAGGGGTACGCAGTATTTT. This translates into CASSLLAGGSRGTQYF.

V is TRBV7-9 and J is TRBJ2-7; 8 positions agree with TRBD1. CDR3 length: 14 amino acids. Germline V lookup: CDR1 SEHNR, CDR2 FQNEAQ (reference sequence). The ends lost 2 bases at V and 0 bases at J; junction bases unmatched: 0. The CDR3 bases are TGTGCCAGCAGCTTACAGGGGGCCTCCTACGAGCAGTACTTC. Amino acids: CASSLQGASYEQYF.

This sequence joins TRBV9 and TRBJ2-7, with TRBD2 matching over 8 bases. With V trimmed by 4 bases and J by 4 bases, 10 bases remained unmatched. The length of the CDR3 is 15 residues. The germline V gene has CDR1 SGDLS and CDR2 YYNGEE. The DNA for the CDR3 is TGTGCCAGCAGCCCACACTCGGGGGGGGAATACGAGCAGTACTTC. Protein sequence: CASSPHSGGEYEQYF.

Comments on this clone: A junction boundary mismatches the germline segment, possibly from a read error. The V and J genes are TRBV7-7 and TRBJ2-7; D might be TRBD1 or TRBD2, each matching 5 bases. The CDR3 consists of 13 residues. Per the germline V gene, CDR1 is SSHAT and CDR2 is FNYEAQ (reference sequence). CDR3 in DNA: TGTGCTAGCAGCCCCCGGGGCCACTACGAGCAGTACTTC. This encodes CASSPRGHYEQYF. Filled out from reference TRBV7-7 and TRBJ2-7, the complete variable domain reads GAGVSQSPRYKVTKRGQDVTLRCDPISSHATLYWYQQALGQGPEFLTYFNYEAQPDKSGLPSDRFSAERPEGSISTLTIQRTEQRDSAMYRCASSPRGHYEQYFGPGTRLTVT.

In its sample, this clone was seen a few times. The V call is TRBV18, the J call TRBJ1-3; D ambiguous. This CDR3 is built from 14 residues. From germline, CDR1 is KGHSH and CDR2 LQKENI. V lost 3 bases and J lost 2, with 8 bases in between. The CDR3 sequence: CASSPDGAGNTIYF. CDR3 DNA: TGTGCCAGCTCACCGGATGGGGCTGGAAACACCATATATTTT.

This clone was counted once. The J gene is TRBJ2-1, the V gene TRBV2, with D maybe TRBD2 (6 bases). The CDR3 consists of 13 residues. V was trimmed by 10 bases and J by 13 bases, leaving 23 bases between them. The germline V gene has CDR1 SNHLY and CDR2 FYNNEI. CDR3 coding DNA: TGTGCCATCTCGGGGGATCTCGAAGAGACCCAGTTCTTC. It encodes CAISGDLEETQFF.

The chain recombines TRBV30 with TRBJ2-3; 10 nucleotides line up with TRBD2. Germline assignment: CDR1 GTSNPN and CDR2 SVGIG (reference sequence). This CDR3 is built from 14 residues. J was trimmed by 10 bases and V by 2 bases; bases with no gene match: 9. The CDR3: CAWSTSGRAVAQYF. Written as DNA, the CDR3 is TGTGCCTGGAGTACCAGCGGGAGGGCCGTGGCGCAGTATTTT.

The chain is built from TRBV5-4 and TRBJ1-2; D unclear. V was shortened by 0 bases and J by 3 bases, with 9 bases between the two germline ends. The CDR3 length is 14 residues. CDR1 and CDR2 from the germline V gene are SGHNT and YYREEE (reference sequence). The CDR3 here is CASSLARADYGYTF. For the CDR3, the DNA is TGTGCCAGCAGCTTGGCTAGGGCGGACTATGGCTACACCTTC.

A word on this clone: Other nucleotide sequences in the sample specify the same CDR3. The V and J genes are TRBV7-8 and TRBJ2-7; no definite D call. CDR3 length equals 16 residues. Trimming took off 3 bases at V and 5 bases at J, with 20 bases between the two ends. Germline V gives CDR1 SGHVS, CDR2 FQNEAQ. The CDR3 DNA sequence: TGTGCCAGCAGCTTGTTGCAGCCAGTGGGTACGGACGAGCAGTACTTC. Protein: CASSLLQPVGTDEQYF.

The rearrangement uses TRBV5-1 and TRBJ2-1; TRBD2 agrees at 10 bases. The CDR3 totals 17 residues. Germline CDR1 SGHRS, CDR2 YFSETQ. V was pared by 3 bases and J by 1 base, with 7 bases of the junction left unmatched. The chain's CDR3 is CASSSGLADASYNEQFF. In nucleotides, the CDR3 is TGCGCCAGCAGCTCCGGACTAGCGGACGCTTCCTACAATGAGCAGTTCTTC.

The V call is TRBV19, the J call TRBJ1-1; D unclear. Germline CDR1 and CDR2: LNHDA and SQIVND (reference sequence). The CDR3 has 13 residues. Trimming took 4 bases from V and 2 from J, leaving 8 bases between them. Here the CDR3 reads CASSSFRNTEAFF. In DNA form, the CDR3 reads TGTGCCAGTAGTAGTTTTAGAAACACTGAAGCTTTCTTT.

The table lists this clone with a count of one. The chain couples TRBV5-4 to TRBJ2-1; D gene unclear. Germline V CDR1 and CDR2: SGHNT, YYREEE (reference sequence). Trimming shortened V by 4 bases and J by 10 bases, and 15 bases separated the two germline ends. There are 13 residues in the CDR3. This chain's CDR3 is CASSKGVADEQFF. DNA for the CDR3: TGTGCCAGCAGCAAGGGCGTCGCCGACGAGCAGTTCTTC.

The rearrangement uses TRBV5-1 and TRBJ2-1, with D perhaps assigned TRBD1 or TRBD2 (5 bases each). Per germline, CDR1 SGHRS and CDR2 YFSETQ. Trimming pared 2 bases from V and 2 bases from J, leaving 11 bases between. The CDR3 consists of 15 residues. As DNA, the CDR3 is TGCGCCAGCAGCTTTCCCATGGGGGCCTACAATGAGCAGTTCTTC. Its translation: CASSFPMGAYNEQFF.

This clone has a single count. The genes are TRBV5-4 and TRBJ2-2; 10 bases are shared with TRBD2. V lost 4 bases and J lost 7; bases outside the gene matches: 10. Per germline, CDR1 SGHNT and CDR2 YYREEE (reference sequence). CDR3 length: 16 amino acids. The CDR3 bases are TGTGCCAGCAGCAGGACTAGCGGCCCTATAAACGGGGAGCTGTTTTTT. Residues: CASSRTSGPINGELFF.